This TCR beta chain was captured in a study of human T cells and chemical hapten exposure. This clonotype was counted at least ten times. Trimming pared 2 bases from V and 4 bases from J, leaving 18 bases between. The CDR3 length is 17 residues. Via MiXCR, TCRdb re-called the RACE reads, giving one row per CDR3 protein. The sample has about 80,000 distinct CDR3 sequences; about a tenth are singletons. As to time point: patch test 2, 6 weeks after DPC sensitization. Treatment specified: therapeutic diphenylcyclopropenone sensitization with weekly scalp DPC. The donor pool consisted of alopecia patients aged 18 to 70 years, considered suitable for DPC. The study extracted total RNA from unfractionated whole blood.

The chain joins TRBV12-3 or TRBV12-4 to TRBJ1-3; D is possibly TRBD1 (6 bases). The TCR sequence derives from a woman in her twenties or thirties with alopecia areata. Some clones in this sample may be carry-over from other donors' samples. The specimen was whole blood, collected in connection with sensitization to the hapten diphenylcyclopropenone (DPC). The CDR3 loop is CASSLIGTQSRGNTIYF. Written as DNA, the CDR3 is TGTGCCAGCAGTTTAATAGGGACACAGAGCCGGGGAAACACCATATATTTT.